This T cell receptor beta chain derives from a study of cytomegalovirus exposure and HLA in healthy donors. The wider study: Within an early data release were about 85 million unique TCRs drawn from HLA-typed donors.

As regards this clone: Its specificity is not known.

Germline lookup yields CDR1 WSHSY and CDR2 SAAADI. The junction had 3 bases not matched to a gene; V was cut back by 8 bases and J by 3 bases. CDR3 length: 12 residues. PCR involved 60 Vbeta and 13 Jbeta primers. Sequenced by immunoSEQ multiplex PCR; TCRdb stores in-frame clones only, minus some. The data show 70,000 to 100,000 clones, roughly two thirds seen once. Study-wide points: Association of a missense DCLRE1C variant with TCR beta V- and J-gene trimming was reported in a later analysis. Most CMV-associated TCR beta chains appeared HLA-restricted in a later analysis.

The chain combines TRBV10-2 with TRBJ2-5; 7 bases fit TRBD2. The specimen was PBMCs. The receptor comes from a woman aged 50 to 65 in good health and CMV-seropositive. In DNA, the CDR3 is TGCGCCAGCGGGGAGGGAAAAGAGACCCAGTACTTC. Amino acids: CASGEGKETQYF.